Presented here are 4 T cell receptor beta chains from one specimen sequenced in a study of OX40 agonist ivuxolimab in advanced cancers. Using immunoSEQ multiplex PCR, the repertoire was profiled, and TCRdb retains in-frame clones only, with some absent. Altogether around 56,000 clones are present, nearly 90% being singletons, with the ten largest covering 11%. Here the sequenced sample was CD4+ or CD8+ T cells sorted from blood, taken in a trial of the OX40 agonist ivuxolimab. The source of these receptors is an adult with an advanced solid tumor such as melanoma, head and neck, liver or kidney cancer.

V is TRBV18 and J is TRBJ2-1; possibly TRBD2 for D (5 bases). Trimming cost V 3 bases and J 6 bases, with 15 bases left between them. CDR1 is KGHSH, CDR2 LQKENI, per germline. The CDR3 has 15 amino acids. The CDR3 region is CASSPSTGIFNEQFF. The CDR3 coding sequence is TGTGCCAGCTCACCGTCAACGGGGATATTCAATGAGCAGTTCTTC.

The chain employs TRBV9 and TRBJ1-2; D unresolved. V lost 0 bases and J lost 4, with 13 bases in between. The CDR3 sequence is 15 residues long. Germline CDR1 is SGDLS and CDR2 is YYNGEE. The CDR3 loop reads CASSVGRYTSYGYTF. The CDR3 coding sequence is TGTGCCAGCAGCGTAGGTCGATATACTTCCTATGGCTACACCTTC. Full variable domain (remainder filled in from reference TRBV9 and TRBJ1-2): DSGVTQTPKHLITATGQRVTLRCSPRSGDLSVYWYQQSLDQGLQFLIQYYNGEERAKGNILERFSAQQFPDLHSELNLSSLELGDSALYFCASSVGRYTSYGYTFGSGTRLTVV.

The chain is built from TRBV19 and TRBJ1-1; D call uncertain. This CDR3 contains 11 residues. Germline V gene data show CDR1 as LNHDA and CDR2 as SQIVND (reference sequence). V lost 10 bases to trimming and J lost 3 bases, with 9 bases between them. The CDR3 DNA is TGTGCCACCGCGGGATACACTGAAGCTTTCTTT. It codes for CATAGYTEAFF.

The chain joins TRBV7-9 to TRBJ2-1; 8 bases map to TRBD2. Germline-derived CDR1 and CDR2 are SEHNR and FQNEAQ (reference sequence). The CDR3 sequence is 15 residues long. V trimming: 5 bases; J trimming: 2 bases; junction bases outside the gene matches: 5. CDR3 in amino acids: CASSASGGPYNEQFF. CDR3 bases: TGTGCCAGCAGCGCCAGCGGGGGTCCCTACAATGAGCAGTTCTTC. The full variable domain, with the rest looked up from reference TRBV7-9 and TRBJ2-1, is DTGVSQNPRHKITKRGQNVTFRCDPISEHNRLYWYRQTLGQGPEFLTYFQNEAQLEKSRLLSDRFSAERPKGSFSTLEIQRTEQGDSAMYLCASSASGGPYNEQFFGPGTRLTVL.